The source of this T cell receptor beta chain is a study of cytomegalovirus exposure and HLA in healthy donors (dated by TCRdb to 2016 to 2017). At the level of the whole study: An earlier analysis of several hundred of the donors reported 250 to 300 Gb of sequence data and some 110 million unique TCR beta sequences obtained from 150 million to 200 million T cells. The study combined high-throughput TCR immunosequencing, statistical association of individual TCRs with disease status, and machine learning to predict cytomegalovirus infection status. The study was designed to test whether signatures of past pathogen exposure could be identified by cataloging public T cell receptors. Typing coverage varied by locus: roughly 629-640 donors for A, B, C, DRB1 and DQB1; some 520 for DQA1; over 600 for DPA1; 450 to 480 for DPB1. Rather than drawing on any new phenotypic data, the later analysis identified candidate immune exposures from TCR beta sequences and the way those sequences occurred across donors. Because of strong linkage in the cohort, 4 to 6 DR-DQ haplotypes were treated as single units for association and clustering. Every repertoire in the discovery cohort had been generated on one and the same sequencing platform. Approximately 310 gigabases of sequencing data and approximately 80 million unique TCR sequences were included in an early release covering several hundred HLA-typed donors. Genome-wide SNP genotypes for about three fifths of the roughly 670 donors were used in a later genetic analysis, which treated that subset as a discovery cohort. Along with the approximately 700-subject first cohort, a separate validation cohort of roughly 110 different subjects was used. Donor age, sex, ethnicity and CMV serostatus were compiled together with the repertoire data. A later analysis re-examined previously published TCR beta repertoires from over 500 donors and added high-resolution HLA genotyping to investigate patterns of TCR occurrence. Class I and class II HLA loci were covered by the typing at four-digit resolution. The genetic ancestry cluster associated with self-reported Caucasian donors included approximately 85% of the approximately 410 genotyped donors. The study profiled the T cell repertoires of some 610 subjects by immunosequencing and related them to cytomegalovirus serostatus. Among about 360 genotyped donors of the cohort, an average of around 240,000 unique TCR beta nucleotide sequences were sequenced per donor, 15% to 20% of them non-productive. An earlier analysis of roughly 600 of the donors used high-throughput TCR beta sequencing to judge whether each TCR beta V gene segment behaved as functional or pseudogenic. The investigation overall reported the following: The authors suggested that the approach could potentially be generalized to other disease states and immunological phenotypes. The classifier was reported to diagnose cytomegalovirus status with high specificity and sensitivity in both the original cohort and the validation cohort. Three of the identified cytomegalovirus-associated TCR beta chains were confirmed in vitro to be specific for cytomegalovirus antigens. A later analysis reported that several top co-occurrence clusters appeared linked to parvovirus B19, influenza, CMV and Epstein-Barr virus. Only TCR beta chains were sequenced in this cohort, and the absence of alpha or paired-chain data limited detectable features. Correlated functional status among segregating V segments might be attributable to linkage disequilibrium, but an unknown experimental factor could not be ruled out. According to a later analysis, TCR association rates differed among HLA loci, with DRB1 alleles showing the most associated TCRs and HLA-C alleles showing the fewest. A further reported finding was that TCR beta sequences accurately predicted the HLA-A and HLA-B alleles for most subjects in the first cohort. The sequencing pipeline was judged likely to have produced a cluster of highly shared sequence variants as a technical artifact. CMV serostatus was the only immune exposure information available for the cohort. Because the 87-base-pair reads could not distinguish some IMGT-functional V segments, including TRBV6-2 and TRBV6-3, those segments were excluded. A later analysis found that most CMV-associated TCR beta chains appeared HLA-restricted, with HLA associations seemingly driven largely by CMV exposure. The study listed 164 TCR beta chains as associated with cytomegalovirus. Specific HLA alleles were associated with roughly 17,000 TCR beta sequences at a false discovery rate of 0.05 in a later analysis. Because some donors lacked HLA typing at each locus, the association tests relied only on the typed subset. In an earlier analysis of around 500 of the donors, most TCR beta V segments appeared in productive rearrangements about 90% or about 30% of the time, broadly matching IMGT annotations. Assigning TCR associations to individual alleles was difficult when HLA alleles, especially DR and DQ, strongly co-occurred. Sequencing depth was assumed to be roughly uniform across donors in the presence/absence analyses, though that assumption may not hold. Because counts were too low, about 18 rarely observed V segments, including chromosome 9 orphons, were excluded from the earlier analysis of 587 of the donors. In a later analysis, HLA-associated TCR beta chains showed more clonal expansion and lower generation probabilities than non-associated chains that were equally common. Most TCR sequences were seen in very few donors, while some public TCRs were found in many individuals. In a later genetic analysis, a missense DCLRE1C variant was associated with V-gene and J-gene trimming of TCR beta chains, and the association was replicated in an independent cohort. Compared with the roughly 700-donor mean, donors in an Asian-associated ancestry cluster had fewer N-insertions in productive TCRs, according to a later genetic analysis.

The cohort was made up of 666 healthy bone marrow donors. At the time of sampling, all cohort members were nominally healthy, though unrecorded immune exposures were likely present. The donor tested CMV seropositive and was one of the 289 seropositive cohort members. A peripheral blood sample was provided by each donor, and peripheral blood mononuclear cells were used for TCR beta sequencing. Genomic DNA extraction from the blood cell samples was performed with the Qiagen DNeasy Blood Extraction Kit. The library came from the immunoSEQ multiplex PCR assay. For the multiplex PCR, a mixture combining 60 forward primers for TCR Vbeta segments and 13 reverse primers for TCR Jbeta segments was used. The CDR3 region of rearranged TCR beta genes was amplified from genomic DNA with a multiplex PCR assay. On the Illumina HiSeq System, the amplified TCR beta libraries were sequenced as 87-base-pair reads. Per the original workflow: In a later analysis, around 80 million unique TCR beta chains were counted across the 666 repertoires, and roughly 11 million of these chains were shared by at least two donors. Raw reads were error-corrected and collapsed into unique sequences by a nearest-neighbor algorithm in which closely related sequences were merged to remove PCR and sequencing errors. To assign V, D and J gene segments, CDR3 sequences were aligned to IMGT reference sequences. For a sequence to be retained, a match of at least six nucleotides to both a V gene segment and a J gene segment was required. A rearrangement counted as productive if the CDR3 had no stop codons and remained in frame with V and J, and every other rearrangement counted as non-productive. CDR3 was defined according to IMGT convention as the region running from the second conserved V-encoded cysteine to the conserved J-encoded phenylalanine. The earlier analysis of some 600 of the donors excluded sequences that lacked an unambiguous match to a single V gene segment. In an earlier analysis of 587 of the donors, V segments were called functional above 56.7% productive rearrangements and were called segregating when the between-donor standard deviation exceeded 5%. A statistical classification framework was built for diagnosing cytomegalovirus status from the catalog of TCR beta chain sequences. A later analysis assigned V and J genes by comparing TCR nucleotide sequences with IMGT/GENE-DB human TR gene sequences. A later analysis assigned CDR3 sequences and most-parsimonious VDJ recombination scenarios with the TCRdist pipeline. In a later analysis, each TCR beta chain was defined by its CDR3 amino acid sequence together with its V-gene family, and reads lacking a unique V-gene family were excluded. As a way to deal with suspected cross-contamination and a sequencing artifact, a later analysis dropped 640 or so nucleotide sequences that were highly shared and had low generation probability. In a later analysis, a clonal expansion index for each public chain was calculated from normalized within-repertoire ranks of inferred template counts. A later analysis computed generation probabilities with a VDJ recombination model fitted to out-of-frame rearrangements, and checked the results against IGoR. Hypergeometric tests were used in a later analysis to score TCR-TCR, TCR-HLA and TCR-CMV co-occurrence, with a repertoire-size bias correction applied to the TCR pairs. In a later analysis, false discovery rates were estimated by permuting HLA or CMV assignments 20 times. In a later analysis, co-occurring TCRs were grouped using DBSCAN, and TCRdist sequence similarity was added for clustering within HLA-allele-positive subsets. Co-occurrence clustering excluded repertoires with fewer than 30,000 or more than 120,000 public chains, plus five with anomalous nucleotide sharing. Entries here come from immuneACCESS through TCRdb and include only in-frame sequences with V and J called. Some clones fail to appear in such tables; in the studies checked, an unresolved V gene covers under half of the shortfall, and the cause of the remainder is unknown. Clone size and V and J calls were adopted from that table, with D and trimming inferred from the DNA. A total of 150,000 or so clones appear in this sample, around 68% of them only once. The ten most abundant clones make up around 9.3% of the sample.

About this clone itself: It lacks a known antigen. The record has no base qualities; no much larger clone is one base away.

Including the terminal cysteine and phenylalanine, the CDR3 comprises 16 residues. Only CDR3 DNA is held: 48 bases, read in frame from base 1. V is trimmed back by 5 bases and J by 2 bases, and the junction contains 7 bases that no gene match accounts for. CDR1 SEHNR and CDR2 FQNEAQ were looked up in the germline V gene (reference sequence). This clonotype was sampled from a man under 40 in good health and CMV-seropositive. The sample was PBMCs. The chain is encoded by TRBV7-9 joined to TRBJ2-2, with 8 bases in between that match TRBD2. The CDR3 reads CASSLHGGGNTGELFF. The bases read TGTGCCAGCAGCCTTCACGGGGGGGGTAACACCGGGGAGCTGTTTTTT.